This T cell receptor (beta chain) was retrieved from a study of Graves' ophthalmopathy and Graves' hyperthyroidism. About the study: Peripheral blood was gathered at first diagnosis, ahead of any treatment whatsoever. General study points: Most thyroid clonotypes with frequency above 0.001 were detected in blood too.

RNA transcripts served as template for amplifying TCR beta CDR3 sequences. First-round RT-PCR relied on HTBI primers, and a second-round multiplex PCR came next. Each CDR3 protein is one row after TCRdb ran MiXCR on the multiplex PCR reads. The repertoire includes approximately 410,000 distinct CDR3 sequences, just over 15% of them detected once, and 5.5% to 8% sits in the top ten. This clonotype showed up many times. What it binds is unknown. Germline V gives CDR1 SGHDT, CDR2 YYEEEE. The CDR3 consists of 14 residues. Trimming took 4 bases from V and 0 from J, leaving 11 bases between them. Patients with other autoimmune diseases, uncontrolled infections, pregnancy or lactation were excluded. Physicians reached a diagnosis by relying on clinical symptoms, serum thyroxine, TRAb, thyroid ultrasound and orbital computed tomography.

The sample consisted of peripheral blood. The chain is built from TRBV5-6 and TRBJ2-7; D may be TRBD1 (6 bases). The TCR originated in a woman between 18 and 29 years old with stable Graves' hyperthyroidism. This CDR3 reads CASSLGHVSYEQYF. The DNA for the CDR3 is TGTGCCAGCAGCCTGGGACATGTCTCCTACGAGCAGTACTTC.